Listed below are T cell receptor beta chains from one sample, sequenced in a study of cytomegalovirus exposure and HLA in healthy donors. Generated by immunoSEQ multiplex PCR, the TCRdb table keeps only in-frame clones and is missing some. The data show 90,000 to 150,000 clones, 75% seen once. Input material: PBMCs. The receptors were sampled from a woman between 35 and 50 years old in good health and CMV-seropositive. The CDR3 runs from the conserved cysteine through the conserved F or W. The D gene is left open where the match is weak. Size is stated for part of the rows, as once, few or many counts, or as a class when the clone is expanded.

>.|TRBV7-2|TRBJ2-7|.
TGTGCCAGCAGCACAAATCCACAGGAGTCCTACGAGCAGTACTTC
CASSTNPQESYEQYF
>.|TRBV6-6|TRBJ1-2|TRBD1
TGTGCCAGCAGTTCACAGGGGTTCTATGGCTACACCTTC
CASSSQGFYGYTF
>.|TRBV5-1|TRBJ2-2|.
TGCGCCAGCAGCTTGGGGCGGGACCCCGGGGAGCTGTTTTTT
CASSLGRDPGELFF
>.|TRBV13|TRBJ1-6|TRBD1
TGTGCCAGCAGCTTAACAGGGGGGAACTCACCCCTCCACTTT
CASSLTGGNSPLHF
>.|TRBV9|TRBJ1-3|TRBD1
TGTGCCAGCAGCGGCGGGACAGGGATCCTTGGAAACACCATATATTTT
CASSGGTGILGNTIYF
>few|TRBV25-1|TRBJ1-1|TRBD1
TGTGCCAGCAGTGCCCAGGGGGCGGGTACTGAAGCTTTCTTT
CASSAQGAGTEAFF
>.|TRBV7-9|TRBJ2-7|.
TGTGCCAGCAGCTTCGGCGGGGACAGAGGCGAGCAGTACTTC
CASSFGGDRGEQYF
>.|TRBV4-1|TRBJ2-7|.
TGCGCCAGCAGCCAACCCTCTTACGAGCAGTACTTC
CASSQPSYEQYF
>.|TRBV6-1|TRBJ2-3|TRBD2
TGTGCCAGCAGTGAGACTAGCGGGAGGGGGGGAGATACGCAGTATTTT
CASSETSGRGGDTQYF
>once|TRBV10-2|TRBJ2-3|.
TGCGCCGCGGAGGCGCCACCTAATCAGCCCCAGTATTTT
CAAEAPPNQPQYF
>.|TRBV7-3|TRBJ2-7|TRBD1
TGTGCCAGCAGAGCCGGGACAGGGGACTACGAGCAGTACTTC
CASRAGTGDYEQYF
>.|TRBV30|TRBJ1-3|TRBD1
TGTGCCTGGAGTGCCTCGACAGGGTCAACTGGAAACACCATATATTTT
CAWSASTGSTGNTIYF
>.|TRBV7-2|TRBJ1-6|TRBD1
TGTGCCAGCAGCTTAGCTTCAGGGGGCCCTAATTCACCCCTCCACTTT
CASSLASGGPNSPLHF
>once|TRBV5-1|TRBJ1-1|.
TGCGCCAGCAGCTTAGGGTTACCAGGGAGGGTTGAAGCTTTCTTT
CASSLGLPGRVEAFF